This record concerns one TCR beta chain sequence. Its antigen is currently unknown. A read error may be the cause here, since a much bigger clone is one base away. Not a single patient had been given any form of treatment at any point before undergoing thyroid surgery. From the PCR reads, TCRdb re-called clones with MiXCR. Of around 17,000 clones in the sample, about 27% were seen once. These data originate in a study of metastatic and nonmetastatic thyroid tumors. Across the study: Repertoire comparisons spanned blood and tumor or nodule tissue from malignant and benign thyroid patients.

General observations from the study: Malignant thyroid tumors reportedly had TCR beta diversity that was significantly higher than in benign nodules, in blood and tumor.

CDR1 is MNHNY and CDR2 is SVGAGI in the germline V gene (reference sequence). This CDR3 contains 14 residues. The chain has TRBV6-6 and TRBJ2-5; perhaps D is TRBD1 or TRBD2 (5 bases each). Sequenced sample: tumor tissue. This receptor was taken from a female donor with papillary thyroid cancer or a benign thyroid nodule (not recorded which). Some clones in this sample may be carry-over from other donors' samples. The CDR3 protein is CASSYGVEDGTHYF. CDR3 coding DNA: TGTGCCAGCAGTTACGGGGTTGAAGACGGGACCCATTACTTC.